These 13 T cell receptor beta chains were all obtained from the same sample, sequenced in a study of tumor-infiltrating lymphocytes in oesophageal squamous cell carcinoma. TCRdb reanalysed the PCR reads using MiXCR and keeps one entry per CDR3 protein. The data show more than 10,000 distinct CDR3 sequences, 58% seen once. The sequenced sample consisted of esophageal tumor tissue. The receptors here all came from a female donor with esophageal squamous cell carcinoma.

This clonotype appeared a single time. This chain connects TRBV7-6 to TRBJ2-3, with 9 positions matching TRBD2. The better agreement between TRBJ2-1 and the DNA end casts doubt on the J call. Germline CDR1 and CDR2: SGHVS and FNYEAQ. CDR3 length equals 17 residues. CDR3 DNA sequence: TGTGCCAGCAGCTTGGGATTCTGGCGGGGGGGCTCAAATGAGCAGTTCTTC. This codes for CASSLGFWRGGSNEQFF.

The chain uses TRBV12-3 or TRBV12-4 and TRBJ2-5, with D perhaps matching TRBD1 (5 bases). The CDR3 runs 13 residues. Trimming pared 5 bases from V and 5 bases from J, leaving 12 bases between. The CDR3 sequence: CASSRQGLETQYF. CDR3 nucleotides: TGTGCCAGCAGTCGGCAGGGCCTGGAGACCCAGTACTTC.

The chain carries TRBV7-8 and TRBJ2-5; 11 bases are shared with TRBD2. The J call could be wrong; TRBJ2-1 is a better fit for the DNA end. This CDR3 has 17 residues. Germline values: CDR1 SGHVS, CDR2 FQNEAQ. The CDR3 DNA reads as TGTGCCAGCAGCTTAAGGCTAGCGGGAGGTGATTACAATGAGCAGTTCTTC. This translates into CASSLRLAGGDYNEQFF.

Worth noting for this clonotype: Its ends do not fully match the called genes, so a read error is possible. The rearrangement joins TRBV12-3 or TRBV12-4 to TRBJ2-4; TRBD2 matches at 7 bases. This CDR3 spans 12 amino acids. The CDR3 sequence: CASSLGLAAEFF. CDR3 in DNA: TGTGCCAGCAGTTTAGGGCTAGCGGCGGAGTTCTTC.

The gene calls are TRBV12-3 or TRBV12-4 and TRBJ1-4; 9 bases fit TRBD1. The closer fit of TRBJ2-2 to the DNA end suggests the J call may be wrong. The CDR3 sequence is 17 residues long. The CDR3 loop is CASSLNAGTGKAGELFF. The CDR3 nucleotides read TGTGCCAGCAGTTTAAATGCCGGGACAGGGAAAGCCGGGGAGCTGTTTTTT.

The chain has TRBV7-3 and TRBJ2-4; maybe TRBD1 (5 bases). Judging by the DNA end, TRBJ2-7 fits better; the J call may be wrong. Germline CDR1 reads SGHTA; CDR2 reads FQGTGA. The length of the CDR3 is 14 residues. CDR3 protein: CASSLSFQGYEQYF. The CDR3 bases are TGTGCCAGCAGCTTAAGTTTTCAGGGCTACGAGCAGTACTTC.

The chain is built from TRBV7-3 and TRBJ2-1; tentatively, D is TRBD2 (5 bases). Germline CDR1 reads SGHTA; CDR2 reads FQGTGA. V dropped 1 base and J dropped 9 bases, with 10 bases sitting between them. The CDR3 extends over 13 amino acids. DNA of the CDR3: TGTGCCAGCAGCTTAATAGGCACTAGTGAGCAGTTCTTC. This encodes CASSLIGTSEQFF.

This chain connects TRBV28 to TRBJ2-3, with 7 bases lining up with TRBD1. Unmatched junction bases numbered 3, after V lost 3 bases and J lost 0 bases. This CDR3 has 15 residues. CDR1 is MDHEN and CDR2 is SYDVKM in the germline V gene. CDR3 DNA: TGTGCCAGCAGTTTTGGGACAGCAAGCACAGATACGCAGTATTTT. This translates into CASSFGTASTDTQYF.

The chain recombines TRBV7-3 with TRBJ2-3; 10 bases are shared with TRBD2. The J call is doubtful: the DNA matches TRBJ2-2 better. Germline V gene sequence: CDR1 SGHTA, CDR2 FQGTGA. CDR3 size: 15 residues. The CDR3 coding sequence is TGTGCCAGCAGCTCTACTAGCGGGACCACCGGGGAGCTGTTTTTT. Translating it yields CASSSTSGTTGELFF.

This clonotype was detected only once. CDR3 nucleotides: TGTGCCAGCAGCTGGACTAGCGGGGGTAGGGATGAGCAGTTCTTC. Protein: CASSWTSGGRDEQFF. The chain uses TRBV11-2 and TRBJ2-1, with 13 bases fitting TRBD2. CDR1 is SGHAT, CDR2 FQNNGV, per germline. Germline trimming cut 4 bases from V and 8 bases from J; bases unmatched to any gene: 5. The CDR3 sequence is 15 residues long.

This chain links TRBV5-1 with TRBJ2-5, with TRBD2 identical over 8 bases. The DNA end lines up better with TRBJ2-1; the J call may be wrong. Germline V gives CDR1 SGHRS, CDR2 YFSETQ. The CDR3 has 16 amino acids. Here the CDR3 DNA reads TGCGCCAGCAGCTTGGGGACTAGCCTCTATTACAATGAGCAGTTCTTC. Translation gives CASSLGTSLYYNEQFF.

The table lists this clonotype with many counts. The chain uses TRBV7-9 and TRBJ1-4; D is unclear. V was clipped by 1 base and J by 2 bases, with 2 bases between them. Germline V gene data show CDR1 as SEHNR and CDR2 as FQNEAQ (reference sequence). This CDR3 has 13 residues. CDR3 residues: CASSLVTNEKLFF. The CDR3 nucleotides read TGTGCCAGCAGCTTAGTGACTAATGAAAAACTGTTTTTT.

The CDR3 loop is CASSVGTAGELFF. DNA for the CDR3: TGTGCCAGTAGTGTCGGGACAGCCGGGGAGCTGTTTTTT. The V and J genes are TRBV19 and TRBJ2-3; 7 nucleotides align to TRBD1. The DNA end favors TRBJ2-2, so the J call may be wrong. The CDR3 loop spans 13 amino acids. Germline-derived CDR1 and CDR2 are LNHDA and SQIVND (reference sequence).